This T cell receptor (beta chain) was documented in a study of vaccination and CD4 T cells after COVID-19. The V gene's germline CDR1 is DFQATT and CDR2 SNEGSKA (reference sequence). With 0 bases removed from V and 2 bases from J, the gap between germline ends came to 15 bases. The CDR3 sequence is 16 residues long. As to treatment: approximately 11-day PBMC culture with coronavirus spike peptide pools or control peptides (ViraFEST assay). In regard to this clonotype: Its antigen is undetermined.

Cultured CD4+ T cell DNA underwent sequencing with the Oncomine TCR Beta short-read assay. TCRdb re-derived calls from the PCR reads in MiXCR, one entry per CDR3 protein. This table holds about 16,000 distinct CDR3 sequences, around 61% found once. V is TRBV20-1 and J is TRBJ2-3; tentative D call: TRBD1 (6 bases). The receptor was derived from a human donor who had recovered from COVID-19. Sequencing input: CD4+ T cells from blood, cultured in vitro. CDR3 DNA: TGCAGTGCTAGAGATATTTCAGGGGCCTTCACAGATACGCAGTATTTT. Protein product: CSARDISGAFTDTQYF.